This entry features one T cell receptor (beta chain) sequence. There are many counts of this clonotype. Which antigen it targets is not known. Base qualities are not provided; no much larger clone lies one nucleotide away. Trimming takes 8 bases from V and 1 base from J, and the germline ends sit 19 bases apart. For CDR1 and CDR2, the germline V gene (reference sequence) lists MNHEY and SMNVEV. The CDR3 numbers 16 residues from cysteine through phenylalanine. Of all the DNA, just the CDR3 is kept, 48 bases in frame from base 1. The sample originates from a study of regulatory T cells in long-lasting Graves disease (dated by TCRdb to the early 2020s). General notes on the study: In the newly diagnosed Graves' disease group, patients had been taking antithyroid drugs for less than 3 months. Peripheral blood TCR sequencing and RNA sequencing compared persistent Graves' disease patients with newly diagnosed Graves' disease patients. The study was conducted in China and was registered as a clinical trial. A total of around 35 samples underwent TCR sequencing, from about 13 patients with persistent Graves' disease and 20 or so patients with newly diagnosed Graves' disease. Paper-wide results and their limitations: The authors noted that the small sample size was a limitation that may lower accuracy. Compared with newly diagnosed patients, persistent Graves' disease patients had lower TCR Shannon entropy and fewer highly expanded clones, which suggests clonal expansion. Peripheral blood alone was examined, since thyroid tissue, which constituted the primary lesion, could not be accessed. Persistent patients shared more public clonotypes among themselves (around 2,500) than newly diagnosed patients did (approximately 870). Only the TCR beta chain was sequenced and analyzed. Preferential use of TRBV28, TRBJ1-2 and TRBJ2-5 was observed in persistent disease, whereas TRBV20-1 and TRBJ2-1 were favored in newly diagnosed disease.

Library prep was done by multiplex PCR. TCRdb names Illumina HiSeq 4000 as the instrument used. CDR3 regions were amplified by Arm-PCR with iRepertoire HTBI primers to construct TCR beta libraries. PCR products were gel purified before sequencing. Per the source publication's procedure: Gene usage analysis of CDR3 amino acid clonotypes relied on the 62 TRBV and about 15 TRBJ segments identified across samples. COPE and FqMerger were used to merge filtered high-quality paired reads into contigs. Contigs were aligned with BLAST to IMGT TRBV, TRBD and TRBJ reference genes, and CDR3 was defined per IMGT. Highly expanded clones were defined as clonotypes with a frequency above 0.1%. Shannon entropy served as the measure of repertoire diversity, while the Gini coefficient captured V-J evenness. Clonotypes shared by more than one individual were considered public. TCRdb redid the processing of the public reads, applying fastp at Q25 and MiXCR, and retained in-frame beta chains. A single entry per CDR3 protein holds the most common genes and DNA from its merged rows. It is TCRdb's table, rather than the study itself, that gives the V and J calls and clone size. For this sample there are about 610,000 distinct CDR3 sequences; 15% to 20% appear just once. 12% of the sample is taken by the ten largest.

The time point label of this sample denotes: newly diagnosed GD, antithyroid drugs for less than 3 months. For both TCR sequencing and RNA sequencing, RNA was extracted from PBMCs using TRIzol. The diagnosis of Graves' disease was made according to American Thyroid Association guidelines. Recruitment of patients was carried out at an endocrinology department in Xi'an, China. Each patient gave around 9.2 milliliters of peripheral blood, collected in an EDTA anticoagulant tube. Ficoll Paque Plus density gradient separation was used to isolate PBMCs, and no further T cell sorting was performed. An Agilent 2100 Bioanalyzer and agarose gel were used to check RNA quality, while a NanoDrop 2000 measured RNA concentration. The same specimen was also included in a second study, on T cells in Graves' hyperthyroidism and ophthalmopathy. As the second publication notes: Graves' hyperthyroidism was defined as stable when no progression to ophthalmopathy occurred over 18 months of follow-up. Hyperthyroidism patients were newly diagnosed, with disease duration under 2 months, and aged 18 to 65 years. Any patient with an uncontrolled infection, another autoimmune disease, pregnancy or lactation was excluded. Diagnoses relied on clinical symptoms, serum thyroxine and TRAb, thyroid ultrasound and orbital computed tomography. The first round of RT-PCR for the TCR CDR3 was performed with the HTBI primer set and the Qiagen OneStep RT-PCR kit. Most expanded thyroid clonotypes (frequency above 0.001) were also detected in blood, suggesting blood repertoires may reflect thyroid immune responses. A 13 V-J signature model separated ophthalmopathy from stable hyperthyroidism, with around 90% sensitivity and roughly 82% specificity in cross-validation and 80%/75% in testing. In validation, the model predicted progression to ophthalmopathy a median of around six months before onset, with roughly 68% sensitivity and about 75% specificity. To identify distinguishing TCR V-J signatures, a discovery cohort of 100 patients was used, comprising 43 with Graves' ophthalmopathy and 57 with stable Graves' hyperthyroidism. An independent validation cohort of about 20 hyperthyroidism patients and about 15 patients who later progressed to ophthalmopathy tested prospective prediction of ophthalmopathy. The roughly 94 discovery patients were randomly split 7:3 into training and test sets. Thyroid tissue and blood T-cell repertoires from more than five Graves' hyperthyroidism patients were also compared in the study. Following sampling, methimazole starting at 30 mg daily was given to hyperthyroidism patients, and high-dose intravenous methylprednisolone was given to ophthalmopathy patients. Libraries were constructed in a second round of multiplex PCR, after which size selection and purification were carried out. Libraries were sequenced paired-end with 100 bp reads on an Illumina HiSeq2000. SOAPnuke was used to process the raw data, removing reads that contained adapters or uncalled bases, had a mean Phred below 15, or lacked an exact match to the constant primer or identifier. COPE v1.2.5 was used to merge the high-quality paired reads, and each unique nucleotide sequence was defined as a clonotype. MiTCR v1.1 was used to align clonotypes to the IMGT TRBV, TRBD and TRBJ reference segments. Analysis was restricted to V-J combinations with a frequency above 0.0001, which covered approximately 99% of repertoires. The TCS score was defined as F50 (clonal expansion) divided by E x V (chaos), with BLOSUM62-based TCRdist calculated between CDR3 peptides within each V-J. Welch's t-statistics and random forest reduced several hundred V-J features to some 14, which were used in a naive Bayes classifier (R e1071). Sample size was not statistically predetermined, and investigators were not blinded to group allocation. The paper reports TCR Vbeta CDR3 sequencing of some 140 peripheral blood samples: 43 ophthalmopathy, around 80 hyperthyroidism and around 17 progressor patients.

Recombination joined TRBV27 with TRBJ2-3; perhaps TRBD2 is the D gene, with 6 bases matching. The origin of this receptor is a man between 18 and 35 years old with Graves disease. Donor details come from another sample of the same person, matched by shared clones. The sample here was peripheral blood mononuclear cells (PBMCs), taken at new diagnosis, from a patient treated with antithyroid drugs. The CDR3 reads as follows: CASGRTSAGGTDTQYF. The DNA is TGTGCCAGCGGAAGGACTTCAGCGGGTGGCACAGATACGCAGTATTTT.